Below are 11 T cell receptor beta chains sequenced from a single sample in a study of T cells in Graves' hyperthyroidism and ophthalmopathy. Amplification targeted TCR beta CDR3 regions from RNA transcripts. TCR CDR3 underwent first-round RT-PCR with the HTBI primer set. TCRdb independently ran MiXCR on the multiplex PCR reads; one entry per CDR3 protein. This table has 500,000 to 600,000 distinct CDR3 sequences, under 60% appearing once. Material: peripheral blood or thyroid tissue (not recorded which). Receptors originate from an adult woman with Graves' disease, either hyperthyroidism or ophthalmopathy (not recorded which).

The table lists this clonotype with many counts. The V and J genes are TRBV19 and TRBJ2-2; a weak D match, TRBD1 (5 bases). CDR1 is LNHDA, CDR2 SQIVND, per germline (reference sequence). This CDR3 is built from 15 residues. The V and J ends lost 5 bases and 6 bases respectively, with 16 bases between them. The CDR3 region is CASSPDNSRAGELFF. The DNA for the CDR3 is TGTGCCAGTAGTCCCGATAACTCCAGGGCCGGGGAGCTGTTTTTT.

A remark on this clonotype: The germline gene is not matched at one end of the junction; a read error may be the cause. CDR3 DNA: TGCGCCAGCAGCTTGCAGGGGGACTACGAGCAGTACTTC. Translation gives CASSLQGDYEQYF. V is TRBV7-9 and J is TRBJ2-7; TRBD1 matches 7 bases. Germline loops: CDR1 SEHNR, CDR2 FQNEAQ (reference sequence). This CDR3 is built from 13 residues.

The V call is TRBV29-1, the J call TRBJ1-1, with TRBD1 identical over 9 bases. The V gene's germline CDR1 is SQVTM and CDR2 ANQGSEA. The CDR3 runs 13 residues. The trim removed 7 bases at V and 3 bases at J, leaving 6 bases unmatched. CDR3 residues: CSAKTGGDTEAFF. CDR3 nucleotides: TGCAGCGCTAAGACAGGGGGGGACACTGAAGCTTTCTTT.

This clonotype was observed at least ten times. The chain recombines TRBV19 with TRBJ2-5; 9 bases align to TRBD1. The germline gives CDR1 LNHDA, CDR2 SQIVND (reference sequence). J gave up 0 bases and V 8 bases, and 4 bases lay outside the gene matches. CDR3 length: 14 amino acids. The CDR3 region has the DNA TGTGCCAGTGCCTGGACAGGGGACCAAGAGACCCAGTACTTC. Amino acids: CASAWTGDQETQYF.

Many counts were recorded for this clonotype. This chain joins TRBV11-2 and TRBJ1-5; weak D call: TRBD1 (5 bases). The CDR3 is 14 amino acids. V lost 2 bases, J lost 6 bases, and 11 bases lay in between. The V gene's germline CDR1 is SGHAT and CDR2 FQNNGV. CDR3 in amino acids: CASSLPGSVQPQHF. CDR3 DNA: TGTGCCAGCAGCTTACCAGGGTCGGTTCAGCCCCAGCATTTT.

There are many counts of this clonotype. The junction and the germline gene differ at one end; a read error may be behind it. This chain uses TRBV7-7 with TRBJ2-2; a weak D match, TRBD1 (5 bases). The germline V gene has CDR1 SSHAT and CDR2 FNYEAQ (reference sequence). The CDR3 sequence is 15 residues long. The CDR3 is CASSLRPGITGELFF. The CDR3 DNA reads TGTGCTAGCAGCTTAAGGCCAGGGATTACCGGGGAGCTGTTTTTT.

The chain recombines TRBV7-9 with TRBJ2-2; D uncertain. The CDR3 sequence is 13 residues long. Trimming took 5 bases from V and 7 from J, leaving 11 bases between them. Looked up from germline, CDR1 is SEHNR and CDR2 is FQNEAQ (reference sequence). Here the CDR3 reads CASSPVERGELFF. The CDR3 DNA is TGTGCCAGCAGCCCCGTTGAACGCGGGGAGCTGTTTTTT.

This clonotype showed up many times. The V gene is TRBV10-3, the J gene TRBJ2-7; D is ambiguous. V was cut by 8 bases and J by 0 bases, with 5 bases left in between. The germline CDR1 and CDR2 sequences are ENHRY and SYGVKD. The length of the CDR3 is 11 residues. The CDR3, as DNA: TGTGCCATCGCGGACTCCTACGAGCAGTACTTC. Its protein is CAIADSYEQYF.

This clonotype showed up many times. The V and J genes are TRBV18 and TRBJ2-5; 9 bases fit TRBD2. Germline CDR1 and CDR2: KGHSH and LQKENI. The junction had 9 bases not matched to a gene; V was cut back by 8 bases and J by 5 bases. This CDR3 has 14 amino acids. CDR3 DNA sequence: TGTGCCAGCCAATTAGCGGGAGTTGTGGAGACCCAGTACTTC. Its translation is CASQLAGVVETQYF.

The CDR3 sequence: CASSPNQGALAFF. The CDR3, as DNA: TGTGCCAGCAGTCCGAACCAGGGGGCTTTGGCTTTCTTT. The gene calls are TRBV7-2 and TRBJ1-1; 8 bases are shared with TRBD1. There are 13 residues in the CDR3. The J segment lost 11 bases and the V segment lost 6 bases, leaving 11 bases of the junction unmatched. Per the germline V gene, CDR1 is SGHTA and CDR2 is FQGNSA.

CDR3 sequence: CSVEVASGYEQYF. CDR3 in DNA: TGCAGCGTTGAAGTGGCTAGCGGATACGAGCAGTACTTC. The V gene is TRBV29-1, the J gene TRBJ2-7, with 7 positions matching TRBD2. Trimming cost V 1 base and J 4 bases; bases outside gene matches: 4. The CDR3 contains 13 residues. Germline V gene lookup returns CDR1 SQVTM and CDR2 ANQGSEA.